These 16 T cell receptor beta chains were sequenced from one sample in a study of cytomegalovirus exposure and HLA in healthy donors. The PCR employed 60 Vbeta primers together with 13 Jbeta primers. Measured with immunoSEQ multiplex PCR; TCRdb has only the in-frame clones, and not every one. Of 90,000 to 120,000 clones in the sample, 65% to 80% were seen once. The sample was PBMCs. These receptors originate from a male donor in good health and CMV-seronegative.

The gene calls are TRBV7-9 and TRBJ2-1; TRBD2 matches 8 bases. V lost 1 base to trimming and J lost 7 bases; unmatched junction nucleotides: 6. Germline values: CDR1 SEHNR, CDR2 FQNEAQ (reference sequence). The CDR3 totals 15 residues. CDR3 amino acids: CASSLVASGLNEQFF. The CDR3 DNA reads TGTGCCAGCAGCTTAGTGGCTAGCGGGTTGAATGAGCAGTTCTTC.

The chain uses TRBV7-9 and TRBJ2-1; 8 bases are shared with TRBD2. V was pared by 5 bases and J by 0 bases, with 6 bases of the junction left unmatched. The CDR3 has 16 residues. The germline gives CDR1 SEHNR, CDR2 FQNEAQ (reference sequence). CDR3 residues: CASSLTSGASYNEQFF. The CDR3 region has the DNA TGTGCCAGCAGCCTTACTAGCGGAGCCTCCTACAATGAGCAGTTCTTC.

This clone has only a few counts. This chain connects TRBV5-5 to TRBJ2-7; 10 nucleotides agree with TRBD2. Trimming cost V 1 base and J 4 bases; bases outside gene matches: 5. CDR1 SGHKS and CDR2 YYEKEE come from the germline V gene (reference sequence). CDR3 length equals 15 residues. CDR3 sequence reads: CASSLSSGGVYEQYF. The CDR3 DNA sequence: TGTGCCAGCAGCTTGTCTAGCGGGGGTGTGTACGAGCAGTACTTC.

J is TRBJ2-3 and V is TRBV29-1; no clear D. This CDR3 is built from 12 residues. The germline V and J ends were trimmed by 7 bases and 0 bases, with 8 bases remaining between them. CDR1 is SQVTM and CDR2 is ANQGSEA in the germline V gene. CDR3 coding DNA: TGCAGCGCCCCTTTAAGCACAGATACGCAGTATTTT. This encodes CSAPLSTDTQYF.

The chain is built from TRBV7-9 and TRBJ2-7, with TRBD1 identical over 9 bases. Germline lookup yields CDR1 SEHNR and CDR2 FQNEAQ (reference sequence). V trimming: 4 bases; J trimming: 2 bases; junction bases outside the gene matches: 6. The CDR3 contains 15 residues. In DNA form, the CDR3 reads TGTGCCAGCAGCTCAAGGACAGGGGTTGCCTACGAGCAGTACTTC. Its protein product is CASSSRTGVAYEQYF.

The gene calls are TRBV6-5 and TRBJ2-1, with 12 bases matching TRBD2. Germline CDR1 reads MNHEY; CDR2 reads SVGAGI. V trimming: 0 bases; J trimming: 6 bases; junction bases outside the gene matches: 3. CDR3 length: 16 residues. CDR3 sequence: CASSYSPSGRANEQFF. CDR3 DNA sequence: TGTGCCAGCAGTTACTCTCCTAGCGGGAGGGCCAATGAGCAGTTCTTC.

The rearrangement uses TRBV7-3 and TRBJ2-2, with a weak D call TRBD1 (5 bases). CDR3 size: 14 residues. The V end lost 8 bases, the J end lost 0 bases, and 10 bases lay between the germline ends. CDR1 and CDR2 from the germline V gene are SGHTA and FQGTGA. In DNA form, the CDR3 reads TGTGCCAGCGAGACAGCCCCGAACACCGGGGAGCTGTTTTTT. Amino acid sequence: CASETAPNTGELFF.

CDR3 sequence: CASSFLTGGKQYF. CDR3 DNA sequence: TGTGCCAGCAGTTTTCTCACAGGGGGGAAGCAGTACTTC. The chain is built from TRBV27 and TRBJ2-7; 8 bases agree with TRBD1. Trimming at V came to 3 bases and at J to 8 bases, leaving 6 bases not matched to a gene. CDR3 length: 13 amino acids. Germline V gene data show CDR1 as MNHEY and CDR2 as SMNVEV (reference sequence).

The chain links TRBV5-4 to TRBJ2-1; TRBD1 is a possible D gene (9 bases). The length of the CDR3 is 15 residues. Germline CDR1 and CDR2: SGHNT and YYREEE (reference sequence). The V end lost 3 bases, the J end lost 10 bases, and 20 bases lay between the germline ends. CDR3 bases: TGTGCCAGCAGCTCGGGGGGGACAGGGAGATCGGAGCAGTTCTTC. Translating it yields CASSSGGTGRSEQFF.

The V gene is TRBV2, the J gene TRBJ2-1; TRBD2 matches 15 bases. CDR3 length: 16 amino acids. V trimming: 5 bases; J trimming: 7 bases; junction bases outside the gene matches: 6. The germline gives CDR1 SNHLY, CDR2 FYNNEI. CDR3 in amino acids: CASSPRTSGRVNEQFF. The DNA for the CDR3 is TGTGCCAGCAGTCCCCGGACTAGCGGGAGGGTTAATGAGCAGTTCTTC.

The V call is TRBV10-3, the J call TRBJ2-1; perhaps TRBD2 as D (7 bases). This CDR3 has 14 residues. V lost 6 bases, J lost 8 bases, and 17 bases lay in between. CDR1 ENHRY and CDR2 SYGVKD come from the germline V gene. The CDR3 loop is CAIRWGEGGDEQFF. CDR3 nucleotide sequence: TGTGCCATCAGGTGGGGGGAGGGGGGCGATGAGCAGTTCTTC.

The chain links TRBV2 to TRBJ2-2, with TRBD2 matching over 13 bases. The CDR3 consists of 15 residues. Unmatched junction bases numbered 4, after V lost 6 bases and J lost 6 bases. CDR1 is SNHLY, CDR2 FYNNEI, per germline. The CDR3 sequence is CASSWTSGSAGELFF. In DNA, the CDR3 is TGTGCCAGCAGCTGGACTAGCGGGAGCGCCGGGGAGCTGTTTTTT.

The V gene is TRBV7-9, the J gene TRBJ2-2, with a possible D match to TRBD1 (5 bases). The CDR3 has 15 amino acids. Germline loops: CDR1 SEHNR, CDR2 FQNEAQ (reference sequence). V gave up 11 bases and J gave up 4 bases, with 20 bases separating them. The CDR3 region is CAHADWTQGTGELFF. DNA of the CDR3: TGTGCCCACGCCGACTGGACACAAGGCACCGGGGAGCTGTTTTTT.

The V call is TRBV5-1, the J call TRBJ2-7, with 14 bases lining up with TRBD2. CDR1 is SGHRS and CDR2 is YFSETQ in the germline V gene. The V gene end was trimmed by 4 bases and the J gene end by 7 bases; junction bases not matched to a gene: 7. The CDR3 is made up of 15 amino acids. The CDR3 region is CASSTGLAGGGEQYF. CDR3 bases: TGCGCCAGCAGCACCGGACTAGCGGGAGGAGGGGAGCAGTACTTC.

The chain is built from TRBV5-1 and TRBJ2-1, with 9 bases that match TRBD1. From germline, CDR1 is SGHRS and CDR2 YFSETQ. The CDR3 extends over 15 amino acids. The V gene end was trimmed by 6 bases and the J gene end by 8 bases; junction bases not matched to a gene: 12. The CDR3 nucleotides are TGCGCCAGCAACCCCTACAGGGGGCTTTCGGATGAGCAGTTCTTC. Residues: CASNPYRGLSDEQFF.

The sample holds one count of this clone. The chain uses TRBV27 and TRBJ1-5; D is unclear. Germline lookup yields CDR1 MNHEY and CDR2 SMNVEV (reference sequence). V was trimmed by 2 bases and J by 2 bases, leaving 7 bases between them. This CDR3 region has 14 residues. The CDR3 region has the DNA TGTGCCAGCAGTTTAATCAGTGGCAATCAGCCCCAGCATTTT. Its translation: CASSLISGNQPQHF.